These T cell receptor beta chains were read from a single sample in a study of early T cells in non-severe SARS-CoV-2 infection. TCRdb analysed the 5' RACE reads with MiXCR anew, one entry per CDR3 protein. The sample holds tens of thousands of distinct CDR3 sequences, approximately 13% seen once. Input material: whole blood. The receptors come from an adult who was a healthcare worker with PCR-confirmed SARS-CoV-2 infection or an uninfected control (not recorded which). The CDR3 runs from the conserved cysteine through the conserved F or W. The order of the fields is V gene, CDR3 length, clone size, D gene, J gene, CDR3 protein, CDR3 DNA. The D gene is left open where the match is weak. Size is omitted from some rows. Given values are once, few, many or a class for expanded clones.

v_call: TRBV5-8; cdr3_length: 16; clone_size: NA; d_call: TRBD2; j_call: TRBJ2-1; cdr3_aa: CASSSIAGGPENEQFF; cdr3_nt: TGTGCCAGCAGCTCCATAGCGGGGGGGCCGGAGAATGAGCAGTTCTTC
v_call: TRBV29-1; cdr3_length: 14; clone_size: few; d_call: NA; j_call: TRBJ1-4; cdr3_aa: CSVPGGPTNEKLFF; cdr3_nt: TGCAGCGTTCCGGGAGGGCCAACTAATGAAAAACTGTTTTTT
v_call: TRBV4-1; cdr3_length: 15; clone_size: NA; d_call: NA; j_call: TRBJ1-2; cdr3_aa: CASSQGPDAAYGYTF; cdr3_nt: TGCGCCAGCAGCCAAGGGCCGGACGCTGCCTATGGCTACACCTTC
v_call: TRBV5-1; cdr3_length: 15; clone_size: few; d_call: TRBD1; j_call: TRBJ1-2; cdr3_aa: CASSLDGTGDYGYTF; cdr3_nt: TGCGCCAGCAGCTTGGATGGGACAGGGGATTATGGCTACACCTTC
v_call: TRBV12-3/TRBV12-4; cdr3_length: 16; clone_size: NA; d_call: NA; j_call: TRBJ1-2; cdr3_aa: CASSLDRAIPHYGYTF; cdr3_nt: TGTGCCAGCAGTTTAGACAGAGCCATTCCCCACTATGGCTACACCTTC
v_call: TRBV28; cdr3_length: 16; clone_size: many; d_call: TRBD1; j_call: TRBJ1-5; cdr3_aa: CASSLRQGYGNQPQHF; cdr3_nt: TGTGCCAGCAGCCTCAGACAGGGGTATGGCAATCAGCCCCAGCATTTT
v_call: TRBV6-5; cdr3_length: 18; clone_size: NA; d_call: NA; j_call: TRBJ2-5; cdr3_aa: CASSYSPWTEWYQETQYF; cdr3_nt: TGTGCCAGCAGTTACTCCCCCTGGACAGAATGGTACCAAGAGACCCAGTACTTC
v_call: TRBV18; cdr3_length: 15; clone_size: many; d_call: TRBD1; j_call: TRBJ1-1; cdr3_aa: CASSPLNRGETEAFF; cdr3_nt: TGTGCCAGCTCACCCTTAAACAGGGGTGAAACTGAAGCTTTCTTT
v_call: TRBV9; cdr3_length: 14; clone_size: few; d_call: TRBD2; j_call: TRBJ2-1; cdr3_aa: CATGTSPLNNEQFF; cdr3_nt: TGTGCCACCGGGACTAGCCCCCTGAACAATGAGCAGTTCTTC
v_call: TRBV29-1; cdr3_length: 15; clone_size: NA; d_call: TRBD1; j_call: TRBJ2-1; cdr3_aa: CSAESGTGRAGEQFF; cdr3_nt: TGCAGCGCAGAATCCGGGACAGGGAGAGCGGGTGAGCAGTTCTTC
v_call: TRBV6-5; cdr3_length: 14; clone_size: few; d_call: NA; j_call: TRBJ2-7; cdr3_aa: CASRSGISSYEQYF; cdr3_nt: TGTGCCAGCAGGTCAGGGATTAGCTCCTACGAGCAGTACTTC
v_call: TRBV28; cdr3_length: 12; clone_size: NA; d_call: NA; j_call: TRBJ1-5; cdr3_aa: CASKPTNQPQHF; cdr3_nt: TGTGCCAGCAAACCCACCAATCAGCCCCAGCATTTT
v_call: TRBV19; cdr3_length: 17; clone_size: many; d_call: NA; j_call: TRBJ1-4; cdr3_aa: CASSILDRGGRFEKLFF; cdr3_nt: TGTGCCAGTAGTATCTTGGACCGAGGGGGGCGCTTTGAAAAACTGTTTTTT
v_call: TRBV5-4; cdr3_length: 13; clone_size: few; d_call: NA; j_call: TRBJ1-2; cdr3_aa: CASSPDSPYGYTF; cdr3_nt: TGTGCCAGCAGCCCGGACAGCCCCTATGGCTACACCTTC
v_call: TRBV6-5; cdr3_length: 15; clone_size: many; d_call: NA; j_call: TRBJ1-4; cdr3_aa: CASSRSTGHSEKLFF; cdr3_nt: TGTGCCAGCAGTCGTTCGACAGGCCATAGTGAAAAACTGTTTTTT
v_call: TRBV19; cdr3_length: 14; clone_size: many; d_call: NA; j_call: TRBJ1-2; cdr3_aa: CASRWDGTNYGYTF; cdr3_nt: TGTGCCAGTAGGTGGGACGGAACTAACTATGGCTACACCTTC
v_call: TRBV9; cdr3_length: 14; clone_size: few; d_call: NA; j_call: TRBJ2-3; cdr3_aa: CASSPNQGTDTQYF; cdr3_nt: TGTGCCAGCAGCCCCAACCAGGGCACAGATACGCAGTATTTT
v_call: TRBV12-3/TRBV12-4; cdr3_length: 13; clone_size: few; d_call: TRBD1; j_call: TRBJ2-1; cdr3_aa: CASDRGPLDEQFF; cdr3_nt: TGTGCCAGCGACAGGGGGCCGTTAGATGAGCAGTTCTTC
v_call: TRBV7-9; cdr3_length: 16; clone_size: many; d_call: TRBD1; j_call: TRBJ2-2; cdr3_aa: CASSWGQGVITGELFF; cdr3_nt: TGTGCCAGCAGCTGGGGACAGGGAGTAATCACCGGGGAGCTGTTTTTT
v_call: TRBV7-9; cdr3_length: 16; clone_size: NA; d_call: TRBD1; j_call: TRBJ2-1; cdr3_aa: CASSLATGGPVNEQFF; cdr3_nt: TGTGCCAGCAGCTTAGCCACAGGGGGCCCTGTCAATGAGCAGTTCTTC
v_call: TRBV7-9; cdr3_length: 14; clone_size: few; d_call: TRBD1; j_call: TRBJ2-7; cdr3_aa: CASSSQGEYFEQYF; cdr3_nt: TGTGCCAGCAGCTCCCAGGGGGAGTACTTCGAGCAGTACTTC
v_call: TRBV9; cdr3_length: 15; clone_size: few; d_call: TRBD1; j_call: TRBJ1-6; cdr3_aa: CASSARTGQDSPLHF; cdr3_nt: TGTGCCAGCAGCGCCAGGACAGGGCAGGATTCACCCCTCCACTTT
v_call: TRBV10-3; cdr3_length: 15; clone_size: few; d_call: NA; j_call: TRBJ2-1; cdr3_aa: CAILRPDGVYNEQFF; cdr3_nt: TGTGCCATCCTCCGTCCGGACGGAGTTTACAATGAGCAGTTCTTC
v_call: TRBV20-1; cdr3_length: 15; clone_size: NA; d_call: TRBD2; j_call: TRBJ2-3; cdr3_aa: CSATGGSSRSDTQYF; cdr3_nt: TGCAGTGCCACCGGGGGGTCTTCCAGGTCAGATACGCAGTATTTT
v_call: TRBV12-3/TRBV12-4; cdr3_length: 12; clone_size: many; d_call: NA; j_call: TRBJ2-4; cdr3_aa: CASNDWIGIQYF; cdr3_nt: TGTGCCAGCAATGACTGGATTGGCATTCAGTACTTC
v_call: TRBV5-1; cdr3_length: 17; clone_size: many; d_call: TRBD1; j_call: TRBJ2-1; cdr3_aa: CASSLFPGTGGLSEQFF; cdr3_nt: TGCGCCAGCAGCTTGTTTCCCGGGACAGGGGGCTTAAGTGAGCAGTTCTTC
v_call: TRBV5-1; cdr3_length: 14; clone_size: few; d_call: NA; j_call: TRBJ2-5; cdr3_aa: CASSVNFLKETQYF; cdr3_nt: TGCGCCAGCAGCGTGAACTTCTTAAAAGAGACCCAGTACTTC
v_call: TRBV7-2; cdr3_length: 14; clone_size: many; d_call: NA; j_call: TRBJ1-1; cdr3_aa: CASSSPRGNTEAFF; cdr3_nt: TGTGCCAGCAGTTCCCCGAGGGGGAACACTGAAGCTTTCTTT
v_call: TRBV29-1; cdr3_length: 11; clone_size: few; d_call: NA; j_call: TRBJ2-7; cdr3_aa: CSARGVGEQYF; cdr3_nt: TGCAGCGCTCGGGGAGTCGGCGAGCAGTACTTC
v_call: TRBV7-6; cdr3_length: 16; clone_size: many; d_call: NA; j_call: TRBJ2-3; cdr3_aa: CASSLTGVWITDTQYF; cdr3_nt: TGTGCCAGCAGCTTAACGGGGGTTTGGATAACAGATACGCAGTATTTT
v_call: TRBV10-3; cdr3_length: 15; clone_size: few; d_call: NA; j_call: TRBJ2-3; cdr3_aa: CAISDPRETEDTQYF; cdr3_nt: TGTGCCATCAGTGATCCACGGGAGACGGAAGATACGCAGTATTTT
v_call: TRBV28; cdr3_length: 16; clone_size: NA; d_call: TRBD1; j_call: TRBJ1-2; cdr3_aa: CASTEGGGAGNYGYTF; cdr3_nt: TGTGCCAGCACCGAGGGAGGGGGCGCGGGTAACTATGGCTACACCTTC
v_call: TRBV12-5; cdr3_length: 18; clone_size: few; d_call: NA; j_call: TRBJ2-7; cdr3_aa: CASGLVATPRGASYEQYF; cdr3_nt: TGTGCTAGTGGTTTGGTAGCAACTCCCCGGGGGGCCTCCTACGAGCAGTACTTC
v_call: TRBV6-5; cdr3_length: 15; clone_size: NA; d_call: NA; j_call: TRBJ1-1; cdr3_aa: CASSRLLGMETEAFF; cdr3_nt: TGTGCCAGCAGCCGTCTTCTTGGGATGGAGACTGAAGCTTTCTTT
v_call: TRBV10-3; cdr3_length: 12; clone_size: NA; d_call: NA; j_call: TRBJ2-5; cdr3_aa: CAIRGAAETQYF; cdr3_nt: TGTGCCATTCGAGGGGCCGCAGAGACCCAGTACTTC
v_call: TRBV12-3/TRBV12-4; cdr3_length: 14; clone_size: many; d_call: TRBD1; j_call: TRBJ1-1; cdr3_aa: CASSPDRTNTEAFF; cdr3_nt: TGTGCCAGCAGTCCGGACAGGACGAACACTGAAGCTTTCTTT
v_call: TRBV28; cdr3_length: 13; clone_size: NA; d_call: NA; j_call: TRBJ1-5; cdr3_aa: CASRRQINQPQHF; cdr3_nt: TGTGCCAGCCGCCGACAGATCAATCAGCCCCAGCATTTT